The sequence of this T cell receptor (beta chain) was determined in a study of control samples from healthy donors and cancer patients. Clones were read by immunoSEQ multiplex PCR, and TCRdb kept only the in-frame ones, dropping some. The repertoire has 85,000 to 90,000 clones, 85% to 90% of them found once; the top ten carry 8.5% to 10%. Source material: PBMCs. The receptor's source is a woman between 50 and 59 years old with colorectal cancer.

The CDR3, as DNA: TGTGCCAGCAGTTCCCGGACCTATCAGCCCCAGCATTTT. This codes for CASSSRTYQPQHF. V gene TRBV6-2 or TRBV6-3 combines with J gene TRBJ1-5; D not resolved. The CDR3 runs 13 residues. In germline, CDR1 is MNHEY, CDR2 SVGEGT. V lost 4 bases, J lost 5 bases, and 9 bases lay in between.